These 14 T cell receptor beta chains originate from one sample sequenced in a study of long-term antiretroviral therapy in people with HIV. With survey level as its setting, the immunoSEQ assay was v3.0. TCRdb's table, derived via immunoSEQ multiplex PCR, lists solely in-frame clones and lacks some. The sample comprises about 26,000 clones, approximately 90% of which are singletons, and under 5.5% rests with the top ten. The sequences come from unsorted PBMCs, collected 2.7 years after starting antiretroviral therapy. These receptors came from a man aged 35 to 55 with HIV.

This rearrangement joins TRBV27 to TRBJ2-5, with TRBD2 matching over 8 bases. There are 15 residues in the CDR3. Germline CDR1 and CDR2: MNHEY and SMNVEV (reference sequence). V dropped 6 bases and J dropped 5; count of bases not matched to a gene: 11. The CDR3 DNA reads TGTGCCAGCAGAACACGAAGCGGGAGCGGGGAGACCCAGTACTTC. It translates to CASRTRSGSGETQYF.

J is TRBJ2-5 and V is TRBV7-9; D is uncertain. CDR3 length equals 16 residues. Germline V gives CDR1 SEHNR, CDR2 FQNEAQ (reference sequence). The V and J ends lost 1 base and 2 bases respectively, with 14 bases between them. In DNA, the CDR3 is TGTGCCAGCAGCTTAGGGATAGCCCCCTTTCAAGAGACCCAGTACTTC. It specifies CASSLGIAPFQETQYF.

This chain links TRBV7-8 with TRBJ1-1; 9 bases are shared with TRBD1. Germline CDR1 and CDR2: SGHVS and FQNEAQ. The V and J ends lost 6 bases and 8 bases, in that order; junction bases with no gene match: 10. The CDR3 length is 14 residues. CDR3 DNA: TGTGCCAGCAGTTCAATTACAGGGGGCATGGAAGCTTTCTTT. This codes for CASSSITGGMEAFF.

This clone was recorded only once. The DNA for the CDR3 is TGTGCCAGCAGTTACGGAGCGGGAGGCCAAGAGACCCAGTACTTC. Protein product: CASSYGAGGQETQYF. The rearrangement links TRBV6-6 to TRBJ2-5; TRBD2 matches 9 bases. Germline CDR1 reads MNHNY; CDR2 reads SVGAGI (reference sequence). The CDR3 contains 15 residues. V gave up 2 bases and J gave up 1 base; unmatched junction bases: 2.

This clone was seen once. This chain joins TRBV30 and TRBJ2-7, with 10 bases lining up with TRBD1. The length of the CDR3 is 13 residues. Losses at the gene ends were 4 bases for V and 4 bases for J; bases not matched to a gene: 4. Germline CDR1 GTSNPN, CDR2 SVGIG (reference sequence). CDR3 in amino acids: CAWKDRGGYEQYF. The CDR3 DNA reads TGTGCCTGGAAGGACAGGGGGGGGTACGAGCAGTACTTC.

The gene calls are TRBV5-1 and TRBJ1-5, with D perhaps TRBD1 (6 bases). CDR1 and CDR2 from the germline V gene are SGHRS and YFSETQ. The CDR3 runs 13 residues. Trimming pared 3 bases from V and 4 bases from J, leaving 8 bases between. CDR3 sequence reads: CASSSGQNQPQHF. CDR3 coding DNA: TGCGCCAGCAGCTCCGGACAGAATCAGCCCCAGCATTTT.

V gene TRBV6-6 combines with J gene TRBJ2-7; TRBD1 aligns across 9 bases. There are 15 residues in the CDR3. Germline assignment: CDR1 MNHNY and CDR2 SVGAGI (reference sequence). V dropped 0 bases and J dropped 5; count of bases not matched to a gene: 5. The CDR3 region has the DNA TGTGCCAGCAGTTACTCGTCCGGGACAGGGAACGAGCAGTACTTC. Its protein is CASSYSSGTGNEQYF.

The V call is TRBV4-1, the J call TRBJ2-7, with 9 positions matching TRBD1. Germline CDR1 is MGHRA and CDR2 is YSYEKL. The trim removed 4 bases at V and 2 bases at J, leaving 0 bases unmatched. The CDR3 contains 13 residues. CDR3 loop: CASSRQGAYEQYF. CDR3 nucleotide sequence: TGCGCCAGCAGCCGACAGGGGGCCTACGAGCAGTACTTC.

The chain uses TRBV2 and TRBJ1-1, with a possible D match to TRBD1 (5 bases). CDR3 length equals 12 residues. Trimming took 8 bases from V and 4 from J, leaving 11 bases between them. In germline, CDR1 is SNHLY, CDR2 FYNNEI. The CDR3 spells CASLGGGTEAFF. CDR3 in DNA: TGTGCCAGCCTCGGGGGGGGCACTGAAGCTTTCTTT.

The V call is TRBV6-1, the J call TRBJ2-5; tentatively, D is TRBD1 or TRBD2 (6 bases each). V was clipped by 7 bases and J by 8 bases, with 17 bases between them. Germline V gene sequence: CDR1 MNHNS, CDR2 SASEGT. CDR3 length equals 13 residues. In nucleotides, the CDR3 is TGTGCCAGCACCGGGGCGGGACAACCAACCCAGTACTTC. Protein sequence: CASTGAGQPTQYF.

The CDR3 protein is CASSGAGGESYEQYF. DNA of the CDR3: TGTGCCAGCAGCGGGGCAGGGGGCGAGTCCTACGAGCAGTACTTC. V and J are TRBV5-4 and TRBJ2-7; 8 nucleotides align to TRBD1. J was trimmed by 1 base and V by 4 bases; bases with no gene match: 7. The CDR3 sequence is 15 residues long. The germline gives CDR1 SGHNT, CDR2 YYREEE (reference sequence).

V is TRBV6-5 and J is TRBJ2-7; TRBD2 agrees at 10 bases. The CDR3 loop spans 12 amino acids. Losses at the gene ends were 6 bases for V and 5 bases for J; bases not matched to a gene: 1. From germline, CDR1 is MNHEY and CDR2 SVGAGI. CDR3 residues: CASSLAGDEQYF. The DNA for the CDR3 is TGTGCCAGCAGCCTAGCGGGAGACGAGCAGTACTTC.

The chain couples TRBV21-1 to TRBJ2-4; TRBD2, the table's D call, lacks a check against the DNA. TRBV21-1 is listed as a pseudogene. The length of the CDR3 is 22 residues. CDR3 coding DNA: TGTGCCAGCAGCAAAGTTATATGTGGTCTCGGGGAGTTGGTATGGGCCAAAAACATTCAGTACTTC. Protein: CASSKVICGLGELVWAKNIQYF.

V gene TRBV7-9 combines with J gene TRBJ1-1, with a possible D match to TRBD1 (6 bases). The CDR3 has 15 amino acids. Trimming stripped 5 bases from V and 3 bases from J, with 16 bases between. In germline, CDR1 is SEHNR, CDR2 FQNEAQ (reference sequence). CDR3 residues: CASSRAGQLDTEAFF. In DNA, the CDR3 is TGTGCCAGCAGCCGCGCCGGACAGTTGGACACTGAAGCTTTCTTT.